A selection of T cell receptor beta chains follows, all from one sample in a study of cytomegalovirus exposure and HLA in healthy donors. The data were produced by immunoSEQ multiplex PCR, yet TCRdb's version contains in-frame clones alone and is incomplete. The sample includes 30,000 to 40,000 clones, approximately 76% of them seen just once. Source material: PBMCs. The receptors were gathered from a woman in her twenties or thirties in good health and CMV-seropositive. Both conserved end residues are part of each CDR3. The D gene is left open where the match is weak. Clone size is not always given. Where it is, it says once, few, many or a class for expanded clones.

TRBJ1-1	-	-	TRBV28	TGTGCCAGCAGTTGGAGGGGAGGTAGCACTGAAGCTTTCTTT	CASSWRGGSTEAFF
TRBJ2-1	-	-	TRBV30	TGTGCCTGGAGTGTACAAGGGGGCTCCTACAATGAGCAGTTCTTC	CAWSVQGGSYNEQFF
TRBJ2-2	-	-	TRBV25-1	TGTGCCAGCAGCCTGGGCAGGGCAGAGACCGGGGAGCTGTTTTTT	CASSLGRAETGELFF
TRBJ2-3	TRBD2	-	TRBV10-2	TGCGCCAGCAGTGAGCGGCTAGCGGGGGGACTGAGCACAGATACGCAGTATTTT	CASSERLAGGLSTDTQYF
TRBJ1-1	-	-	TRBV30	TGTGCCTGGAGTGTATACGGTATGGTCTTGAACACTGAAGCTTTCTTT	CAWSVYGMVLNTEAFF
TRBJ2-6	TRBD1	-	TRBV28	TGTGCCAGCACCGACAGGGCAAAGCTCGGGGCCAACGTCCTGACTTTC	CASTDRAKLGANVLTF
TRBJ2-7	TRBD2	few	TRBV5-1	TGCGCCAGCAGCACGGGACTAGAAGGCGGCGAGCAGTACTTC	CASSTGLEGGEQYF
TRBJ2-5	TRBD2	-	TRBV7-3	TGTGCCAGCAGCCCTAGACTAGCGGGAGAGGGAGAGACCCAGTACTTC	CASSPRLAGEGETQYF
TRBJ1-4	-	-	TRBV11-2	TGTGCCAGCAGCTCCCCCGGTTTGGCCACGGTCAGTGGGCAACTGTTTTTT	CASSSPGLATVSGQLFF
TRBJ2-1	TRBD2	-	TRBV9	TGTGCCAGCAGCGTAGGGCTAGCGGGGGGGCACAATGAGCAGTTCTTC	CASSVGLAGGHNEQFF
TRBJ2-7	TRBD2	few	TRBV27	TGTGCCAGCAGCTTGACGGCCGGGACTAGCGTCAACGAGCAGTACTTC	CASSLTAGTSVNEQYF
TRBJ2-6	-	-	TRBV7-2	TGTGCCAGCAGCTTCGGGAACTCTGGGGCCAACGTCCTGACTTTC	CASSFGNSGANVLTF
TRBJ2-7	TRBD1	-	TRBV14	TGTGCCAGCAGCCCCGGGACAGGGACCTACGAGCAGTACTTC	CASSPGTGTYEQYF
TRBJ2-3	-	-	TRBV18	TGTGCCAGCTCACCAAACAGCTACACAGATACGCAGTATTTC	CASSPNSYTDTQYF
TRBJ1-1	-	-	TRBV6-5	TGTGCCAGCAGTTTCATTAGCGGGAACACTGAAGCTTTCTTT	CASSFISGNTEAFF
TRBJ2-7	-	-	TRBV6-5	TGTGCCAGCAGTTACGCCCAGGGGTGGTACGAGCAGTACTTC	CASSYAQGWYEQYF
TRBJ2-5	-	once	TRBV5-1	TGCGCCAGCAGCTTGTTAGAAGAGACCCAGTACTTC	CASSLLEETQYF
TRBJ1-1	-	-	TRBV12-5	TGTGCTAGTGGTTTGGTACAATTCCGGGATCTGGGCACTGAAGCTTTCTTT	CASGLVQFRDLGTEAFF
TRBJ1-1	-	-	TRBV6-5	TGTGCCAGCAGTTACTCGAGGCGGGGGGGAGCTTTCTTT	CASSYSRRGGAFF
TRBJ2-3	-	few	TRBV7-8	TGTGCCAGCAGCTGGGGACTCGCTGATACGCAGTATTTT	CASSWGLADTQYF
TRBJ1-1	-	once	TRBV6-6	TGTGCCAGCAGTTACACCGTTAGCACTGAGGCTTTCTTT	CASSYTVSTEAFF
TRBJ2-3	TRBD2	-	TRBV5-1	TGCGCCAGCAGCCCTAGCGGGGCTAGCACAGATACACAGTATTTT	CASSPSGASTDTQYF
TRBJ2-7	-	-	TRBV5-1	TGCGCCAGCAGCGGGCCGACAGGATCCTACGAGCAGTACTTC	CASSGPTGSYEQYF
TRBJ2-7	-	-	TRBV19	TGTGCCAGTAGTATCGGACGGGGATACGAGCAGTACTTC	CASSIGRGYEQYF
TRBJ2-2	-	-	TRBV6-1	TGTGCCAGCAGAGGCGATTGGGGCCCGAGCGGGGAGCTGTTTTTT	CASRGDWGPSGELFF
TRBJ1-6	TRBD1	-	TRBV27	TGTGCCAGCAGTTCCTCGACAGGGGGCCTCGGTTCACCCCTCCACTTT	CASSSSTGGLGSPLHF